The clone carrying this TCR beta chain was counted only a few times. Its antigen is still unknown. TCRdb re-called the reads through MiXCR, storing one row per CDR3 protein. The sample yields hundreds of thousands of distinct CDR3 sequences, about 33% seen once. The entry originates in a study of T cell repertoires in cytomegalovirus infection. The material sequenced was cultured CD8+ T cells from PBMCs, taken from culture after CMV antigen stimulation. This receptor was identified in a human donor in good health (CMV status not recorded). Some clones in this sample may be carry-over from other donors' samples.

The CDR3 coding sequence is TGTGCCAGCAGGAGGGACTCCGGCCCCATCGGGGAGCTGTTTTTT. Encoded protein: CASRRDSGPIGELFF. This chain joins TRBV6-5 and TRBJ2-2; D perhaps matches TRBD2 (6 bases). Trimming took 6 bases from V and 7 from J, leaving 18 bases between them. The CDR3 spans 15 residues. Germline CDR1 MNHEY, CDR2 SVGAGI.